Listed below are T cell receptor beta chains from one sample, sequenced in a study of T cell responses to AZD1222 COVID-19 vaccine. Measured with immunoSEQ multiplex PCR; TCRdb has only the in-frame clones, and not every one. The data contain over 100,000 clones, less than 90% of them singletons. Sequenced material: peripheral blood, taken on day 0 of AZD1222 vaccination. Receptors were obtained from an adult in good health. Each CDR3 is given with its conserved first and last residue. The D gene is left open where the match is weak. The listing skips clone size in some rows; elsewhere it reads once, few, many or a size class.

j_call,v_call,clone_size,d_call,cdr3_aa,cdr3_nt
TRBJ2-3,TRBV2,few,-,CASSGASNPGTDTQYF,TGTGCCAGCAGTGGGGCTAGCAACCCGGGCACAGATACGCAGTATTTT
TRBJ2-1,TRBV12-5,-,TRBD2,CASGLVLGREGYNEQFF,TGTGCTAGTGGTTTGGTACTGGGGCGGGAGGGATACAATGAGCAGTTCTTC
TRBJ1-6,TRBV4-2,-,-,CASSQEDSPGNSPLHF,TGTGCCAGCAGCCAGGAAGACTCCCCGGGTAATTCACCCCTCCACTTT
TRBJ2-6,TRBV7-3,once,-,CASSLMKPGTDPSGANVLTF,TGTGCCAGCAGCTTAATGAAGCCGGGGACGGATCCCTCTGGGGCCAACGTCCTGACTTTC
TRBJ1-2,TRBV5-1,-,-,CASSLAGRGMGYTF,TGCGCCAGCAGCTTGGCCGGCAGGGGTATGGGCTACACCTTC
TRBJ2-2,TRBV30,-,-,CAWSGAGELFF,TGTGCCTGGTCCGGGGCCGGGGAGCTGTTTTTT
TRBJ1-6,TRBV6-6,-,-,CASSLKTGPVRSPLHF,TGTGCCAGCAGCCTCAAGACAGGACCCGTCAGGTCACCCCTCCACTTT
TRBJ2-3,TRBV18,-,-,CASSATSSTDTQYF,TGTGCCAGCTCCGCCACTTCAAGCACAGATACGCAGTATTTT
TRBJ2-7,TRBV6-5,-,TRBD1,CASSIRTGVDYEQYF,TGTGCCAGCAGTATCCGGACAGGGGTAGACTACGAGCAGTACTTC
TRBJ1-6,TRBV15,-,-,CATSRDPQGSTPLHF,TGTGCCACCAGCAGAGATCCCCAGGGATCGACACCCCTCCACTTT
TRBJ2-2,TRBV18,-,TRBD2,CASSPRLADTGELFF,TGTGCCAGCTCACCCCGACTAGCGGACACCGGGGAGCTGTTTTTT
TRBJ1-1,TRBV11-2,-,-,CASSLRGARDEAFF,TGTGCCAGCAGCTTGAGGGGGGCTCGGGATGAAGCTTTCTTT
TRBJ2-6,TRBV7-9,once,-,CASSLTARGSGANVLTF,TGTGCCAGCAGCTTAACCGCCCGGGGCTCTGGGGCCAACGTCCTGACTTTC
TRBJ2-3,TRBV24-1,-,TRBD2,CATSDWAGGSTDTQYF,TGTGCCACCAGTGATTGGGCGGGAGGGAGCACAGATACGCAGTATTTT
TRBJ1-3,TRBV11-2,-,TRBD1,CASSLRTGGRNSGNTIYF,TGTGCCAGCAGCCTAAGGACAGGAGGCCGAAACTCTGGAAACACCATATATTTT
TRBJ1-2,TRBV19,-,TRBD1,CASRTPGQGYGYTF,TGTGCCAGTAGAACCCCCGGACAGGGGTATGGCTACACCTTC
TRBJ2-3,TRBV18,-,-,CASSPRGDTDTQYF,TGTGCCAGCTCACCACGCGGGGACACAGATACGCAGTATTTT
TRBJ2-7,TRBV6-4,-,TRBD1,CASNDRGGEQYF,TGTGCCAGCAACGACAGGGGTGGCGAGCAGTACTTC
TRBJ2-2,TRBV2,-,-,CASSEAPRTGTNTGELFF,TGTGCCAGCAGTGAAGCCCCAAGGACGGGAACCAACACCGGGGAGCTGTTTTTT
TRBJ2-5,TRBV5-1,-,-,CASSLAGSPQETQYF,TGCGCCAGCAGCTTGGCGGGAAGCCCTCAAGAGACCCAGTACTTC
TRBJ2-1,TRBV5-4,once,-,CASSPSRVSNEQFF,TGTGCCAGCAGCCCCAGTCGGGTCTCCAATGAGCAGTTCTTC
TRBJ2-2,TRBV14,-,-,CASRKGETNTGELFF,TGTGCCAGCAGGAAGGGGGAAACGAACACCGGGGAGCTGTTTTTT
TRBJ2-5,TRBV7-6,few,-,CASSSYSDSSIQETQYF,TGTGCCAGCAGCTCGTACAGTGACTCGTCGATTCAAGAGACCCAGTACTTC
TRBJ1-1,TRBV30,-,-,CAWRRGGGTEAFF,TGTGCCTGGAGGCGGGGGGGCGGCACTGAAGCTTTCTTT
TRBJ1-3,TRBV9,-,TRBD1,CASTRPRGLRSGNTIYF,TGTGCCAGCACCCGACCCAGGGGGCTACGCTCTGGAAACACCATATATTTT
TRBJ1-5,TRBV19,-,TRBD1,CASSITLTGSQPQHF,TGTGCCAGTAGTATAACCTTGACAGGGAGTCAGCCCCAGCATTTT
TRBJ1-1,TRBV5-1,-,TRBD1,CASSFQPRGQGANTEAFF,TGCGCCAGCAGCTTCCAGCCGAGGGGACAGGGGGCCAACACTGAAGCTTTCTTT
TRBJ2-1,TRBV11-2,few,-,CASSPRGAEQFF,TGTGCCAGCAGCCCCCGGGGGGCTGAGCAGTTCTTC